Below, 17 T cell receptor beta chains from the same sample are listed, as sequenced in a study of blood T cell repertoires in COVID-19. Assay: immunoSEQ multiplex PCR; the TCRdb copy retains only in-frame clones and omits some. The sample has about 170,000 clones; 85% to 95% are singletons. Sequencing was done on a sample of peripheral blood. These receptors all come from a woman between 45 and 65 years old with acute or convalescent COVID-19.

The rearrangement joins TRBV6-5 to TRBJ1-6; 7 bases map to TRBD1. Trimming removed 6 bases from V and 5 bases from J; junction bases left unmatched: 1. CDR3 length equals 13 residues. Germline values: CDR1 MNHEY, CDR2 SVGAGI. CDR3 residues: CASSDRDNSPLHF. The CDR3 bases are TGTGCCAGCAGCGACAGGGATAATTCACCCCTCCACTTT.

V is TRBV24-1 and J is TRBJ2-5, with TRBD2 matching 11 bases. The CDR3 is 17 residues long. The germline V gene encodes CDR1 KGHDR and CDR2 SFDVKD. Trimming took 1 base from V and 4 from J; bases not matched to a gene: 7. The CDR3 DNA is TGTGCCACCAGTGATTTTTCTAGCGGGGGGTCCGGAGAGACCCAGTACTTC. Translated, it gives CATSDFSSGGSGETQYF.

This chain connects TRBV6-2 or TRBV6-3 to TRBJ1-2; D is undetermined. From germline, CDR1 is MNHEY and CDR2 SVGEGT. The germline V and J ends were trimmed by 2 bases and 0 bases, with 19 bases remaining between them. The CDR3 covers 18 residues. The CDR3 here is CASSYRYANYRANYGYTF. DNA for the CDR3: TGTGCCAGCAGTTACCGGTACGCCAACTACCGCGCTAACTATGGCTACACCTTC.

The V call is TRBV25-1, the J call TRBJ1-2; perhaps TRBD1 as D (5 bases). Germline-derived CDR1 and CDR2 are MGHDK and SYGVNS. With 0 bases removed from V and 8 bases from J, the gap between germline ends came to 16 bases. The CDR3 has 15 residues. CDR3 sequence (DNA): TGTGCCAGCAGTGAATATTTCTCTGGGGCGCAAGGCTACACCTTC. The encoded protein is CASSEYFSGAQGYTF.

The V and J genes are TRBV4-1 and TRBJ1-4, with D perhaps TRBD1 (6 bases). This CDR3 region has 16 residues. Germline assignment: CDR1 MGHRA and CDR2 YSYEKL. V gave up 3 bases and J gave up 6 bases, with 17 bases separating them. The CDR3 loop is CASSHPSGGHYEKLFF. The CDR3 DNA follows: TGCGCCAGCAGCCACCCATCGGGGGGACATTATGAAAAACTGTTTTTT.

The V and J genes are TRBV7-9 and TRBJ2-7; D is perhaps TRBD1 (5 bases). The germline V gene has CDR1 SEHNR and CDR2 FQNEAQ (reference sequence). Deletions cut 5 bases from V and 7 bases from J, with 18 bases between. The CDR3 runs 14 residues. The CDR3 bases are TGTGCCAGCAGCGAAGGGGTTTACGTTTGGGAGCAGTACTTC. The encoded protein is CASSEGVYVWEQYF.

This chain links TRBV30 with TRBJ1-2; 7 bases are shared with TRBD1. V lost 4 bases and J lost 6; bases outside the gene matches: 5. CDR1 and CDR2 from the germline V gene are GTSNPN and SVGIG (reference sequence). The CDR3 extends over 12 amino acids. The DNA of the CDR3 is TGTGCCTGGACCGAGGGGGCTAATGGCTACACCTTC. It yields the protein CAWTEGANGYTF.

The chain combines TRBV10-3 with TRBJ1-2, with 7 bases fitting TRBD1. V lost 0 bases and J lost 7; bases outside the gene matches: 5. Germline V gene sequence: CDR1 ENHRY, CDR2 SYGVKD. The CDR3 extends over 14 amino acids. DNA of the CDR3: TGTGCCATCAGTGAGTCGTTACAGGGGCCTGGCTACACCTTC. Residues: CAISESLQGPGYTF.

The chain carries TRBV6-5 and TRBJ2-3; the D gene is possibly TRBD1 (6 bases). The CDR3 length is 12 residues. The germline CDR1 and CDR2 sequences are MNHEY and SVGAGI. The V end lost 10 bases, the J end lost 0 bases, and 8 bases lay between the germline ends. CDR3 nucleotides: TGTGCCACCCAGGGGAGCACAGATACGCAGTATTTT. Translation gives CATQGSTDTQYF.

The chain couples TRBV19 to TRBJ1-2, with 8 bases fitting TRBD1. The trim removed 3 bases at V and 8 bases at J, leaving 2 bases unmatched. CDR1 LNHDA and CDR2 SQIVND come from the germline V gene (reference sequence). The CDR3 is 12 residues long. CDR3 amino acids: CASSMPGGGYTF. In nucleotides, the CDR3 is TGTGCCAGTAGTATGCCAGGGGGCGGCTACACCTTC.

V gene TRBV28 combines with J gene TRBJ1-1; TRBD1 aligns across 7 bases. Germline loops: CDR1 MDHEN, CDR2 SYDVKM. The CDR3 covers 14 residues. Unmatched junction bases numbered 3, after V lost 2 bases and J lost 3 bases. The CDR3 bases are TGTGCCAGCAGTTTAGACAGGGAGGACACTGAAGCTTTCTTT. This encodes CASSLDREDTEAFF.

The J gene is TRBJ1-2, the V gene TRBV7-2; D is unresolved. V lost 1 base and J lost 4, with 13 bases in between. The CDR3 contains 15 residues. CDR1 and CDR2 (germline): SGHTA, FQGNSA. Here the CDR3 reads CASSLEAIFSYGYTF. For the CDR3, the DNA is TGTGCCAGCAGCTTAGAAGCAATATTTTCCTATGGCTACACCTTC.

This clone showed up just once. The rearrangement links TRBV12-3 or TRBV12-4 to TRBJ1-5; the D gene is possibly TRBD1 (5 bases). Trimming took off 10 bases at V and 5 bases at J, with 15 bases between the two ends. The CDR3 sequence is 13 residues long. The CDR3 region has the DNA TGTGCCACGCAGGGTGCGTCGTATCAGCCCCAGCATTTT. Encoded protein: CATQGASYQPQHF.

The gene calls are TRBV18 and TRBJ2-1; D might be TRBD2 (6 bases). This CDR3 has 17 amino acids. V lost 3 bases, J lost 8 bases, and 23 bases lay in between. The germline V gene has CDR1 KGHSH and CDR2 LQKENI. This CDR3 reads CASSPDWGELNSDEQFF. As DNA, the CDR3 is TGTGCCAGCTCACCTGATTGGGGGGAGTTAAATAGCGATGAGCAGTTCTTC.

The chain has TRBV19 and TRBJ2-7; D is possibly TRBD1 (8 bases). CDR3 size: 14 residues. V was pared by 1 base and J by 5 bases, with 12 bases between. CDR1 and CDR2 from the germline V gene are LNHDA and SQIVND (reference sequence). CDR3 sequence reads: CASSIGQGRDEQYF. The CDR3, as DNA: TGTGCCAGTAGTATAGGACAGGGGAGGGACGAGCAGTACTTC.

This chain's CDR3 is CASSLYRGEGTGELFF. CDR3 nucleotides: TGTGCCAGCAGCCTATACAGGGGTGAAGGCACCGGGGAGCTGTTTTTT. V and J are TRBV7-8 and TRBJ2-2; TRBD1 matches at 7 bases. The CDR3 has 16 residues. CDR1 and CDR2 (germline): SGHVS, FQNEAQ. V was pared by 5 bases and J by 4 bases, with 10 bases of the junction left unmatched.

This sequence joins TRBV28 and TRBJ1-2, with TRBD1 matching 12 bases. This CDR3 region has 15 residues. Trimming at V came to 4 bases and at J to 8 bases, leaving 8 bases not matched to a gene. Per germline, CDR1 MDHEN and CDR2 SYDVKM. The CDR3 protein is CASSSGTGGLGGYTF. The CDR3 DNA is TGTGCCAGCAGTTCAGGGACAGGGGGCTTGGGGGGCTACACCTTC.